This T cell receptor beta chain was identified during a study of vaccination and CD4 T cells after COVID-19. Treatment here: approximately 10-day PBMC culture with coronavirus spike peptide pools or control peptides (ViraFEST assay). Under the ViraFEST approach, antigen-specific T cells were expanded with peptide pools and TCRs subsequently sequenced. CD4+ T cells were isolated by negative selection after less than eleven days of culture. Cultured CD4+ T cell DNA was sequenced using the Oncomine TCR Beta short-read assay. Genomic DNA was taken out of cultured CD4+ T cells by extraction. TCRdb ran MiXCR on the PCR reads and lists one entry per CDR3 protein. The repertoire holds 9,500 to 15,000 distinct CDR3 sequences, with roughly 61% as singletons. The V end lost 4 bases, the J end lost 1 base, and 4 bases lay between the germline ends. This CDR3 has 12 residues. The germline V gene encodes CDR1 MNHEY and CDR2 SVGAGI.

On this clonotype itself: No antigen is known for it.

The clonotype was recovered from a human donor who had recovered from COVID-19. The chain couples TRBV6-5 to TRBJ1-2; D is ambiguous. Specimen: CD4+ T cells from blood, cultured in vitro. The CDR3 here is CASSSLNYGYTF. CDR3 DNA: TGTGCCAGCAGTTCTCTTAACTATGGCTACACCTTC.